This T cell receptor (beta chain) was found in a study of shared clonotypes between healthy human individuals. V was clipped by 1 base and J by 2 bases; unmatched bases: 10. The V gene's germline CDR1 is SGHVS and CDR2 FQNEAQ. The CDR3 has 17 residues. It was 150 to 200 ng DNA, about 30,000 T cell genomes, that sorted-subset replicate PCRs used. Profiled with immunoSEQ multiplex PCR; TCRdb holds only in-frame clones, not every one. This sample has about 680,000 clones; around 92% occur once, and the top ten carry 24%. Cells designated naive CD8 were CD45RO-negative and were positively selected for CCR7, with terminally differentiated effector memory CD45RA+ cells excluded.

The sequence was collected from a man under 40 in good health. The sample was naive CD8+ T cells sorted from blood. The chain joins TRBV7-8 to TRBJ2-7; the match to TRBD2 covers 8 bases. CDR3 residues: CASSLGAGGLVTYEQYF. The CDR3, as DNA: TGTGCCAGCAGCTTAGGCGCGGGGGGACTAGTAACCTACGAGCAGTACTTC.